The rows below give T cell receptor beta chains drawn from one sample of a study of metastatic and nonmetastatic thyroid tumors. TCRdb redid the clone calls on the PCR reads using MiXCR. The data show over 25,000 clones, 16% seen once. Sequenced material: blood. The receptors here all came from a female donor with papillary thyroid cancer or a benign thyroid nodule (not recorded which). Some clones in this sample may be carry-over from other donors' samples. CDR3s include the opening cysteine and the closing phenylalanine or tryptophan. D genes are given only for firm matches. Size values are once, few and many counts, or a class for expanded clones, and some rows have none.

abundance,v_gene,j_gene,d_gene,CDR3nt,CDR3aa
medium-sized,TRBV6-1,TRBJ1-1,NA,TGTGCCAGCAGTAAGGGTCCCCAATTTGAAGCTTTCTTT,CASSKGPQFEAFF
many,TRBV2,TRBJ1-1,NA,TGTGCCAGCCAAGGGCAGCAAGTTGAAGCTTTCTTT,CASQGQQVEAFF
many,TRBV20-1,TRBJ1-1,NA,TGCAGTGCTAGCGCGCAGCTTAACACTGAAGCTTTCTTT,CSASAQLNTEAFF
NA,TRBV4-1,TRBJ1-2,TRBD1,TGCGCCAGCAGCCAAGACTTGGGGACAGGGGGCGCTTCTGGCTACACCTTC,CASSQDLGTGGASGYTF
NA,TRBV20-1,TRBJ2-7,TRBD2,TGCAGTTGGACTAGCTGCTCCTTGGGGCACGAGCAGTACTTC,CSWTSCSLGHEQYF
many,TRBV2,TRBJ1-1,NA,TGTGCCAGCAGCCCCCGGGGGGCTGGGGACACTGAAGCTTTCTTT,CASSPRGAGDTEAFF
NA,TRBV4-2,TRBJ2-4,TRBD2,TGTGCCAGCAGCCGGGAGGGAGGTCCTGGAAACATTCAGTACTTC,CASSREGGPGNIQYF
many,TRBV3-1,TRBJ1-1,NA,TGTGCCAGCAGCGAGACCCCGGTTGACACTGAAGCTTTCTTT,CASSETPVDTEAFF
NA,TRBV19,TRBJ1-4,TRBD1,TGTGCCAGTACAGGAGACAGGGGTAATGAAAAACTGTTTTTT,CASTGDRGNEKLFF
many,TRBV6-1,TRBJ1-1,NA,TGTGCCAGCAGTGACCGAGTCCTCGTGGCTTTCTTT,CASSDRVLVAFF
few,TRBV6-6,TRBJ2-7,TRBD1,TGTGCCAGCAGTTATAGAGTGACAGGGAACGACGAGCAGTACTTC,CASSYRVTGNDEQYF
medium-sized,TRBV20-1,TRBJ2-7,NA,TGCAGTGCTACTATTCACACCGTGGGGGAGCAGTACTTC,CSATIHTVGEQYF
many,TRBV7-9,TRBJ1-2,NA,TGTGCCAGCAGCTTTGGGACGACCTATGGCTACACCTTC,CASSFGTTYGYTF
many,TRBV12-3/TRBV12-4,TRBJ2-7,NA,TGTGCCAGCAGTTTTGGGGGGCCCTCCTACGAGCAGTACTTC,CASSFGGPSYEQYF
once,TRBV7-7,TRBJ2-7,NA,TGTGCCAGCAGCTTATCGGCTTATGGGGAGAGCTCCTACGAGCAGTACTTC,CASSLSAYGESSYEQYF
many,TRBV19,TRBJ1-2,NA,TGTGCCAGTACCGCGGGGGGCGATGGCTACACCTTC,CASTAGGDGYTF
many,TRBV20-1,TRBJ2-1,NA,TGCAGTGCTAGAGCGGTCGGGGGCTCCTACAATGAGCAGTTCTTC,CSARAVGGSYNEQFF
many,TRBV7-9,TRBJ2-3,NA,TGTGCCAGCAGCTTCTCACAGATCACAGATACGCAGTATTTT,CASSFSQITDTQYF
medium-sized,TRBV20-1,TRBJ1-6,NA,TGCAGTGCTAGAGATCCCCAGGGTGGTTCACCCCTCCACTTT,CSARDPQGGSPLHF
many,TRBV2,TRBJ1-5,TRBD1,TGTGCCAGCAGCGTTGGGACAGGAGCTCAGCCCCAGCATTTT,CASSVGTGAQPQHF
many,TRBV28,TRBJ2-7,TRBD1,TGTGCCAGCACGGACAGGACAACCTCCTACGAGCAGTACTTC,CASTDRTTSYEQYF
many,TRBV20-1,TRBJ2-3,NA,TGCAGTGCTAGGGTAGGAGGCACAGATACGCAGTATTTT,CSARVGGTDTQYF
once,TRBV18,TRBJ2-7,TRBD2,TGTGCCAGCTCCCCGGGACTAGCGGGAGACGAGCAGTACTTC,CASSPGLAGDEQYF
many,TRBV20-1,TRBJ2-7,NA,TGCAGTGCCCGAGGGAGATCCTACGAGCAGTACTTC,CSARGRSYEQYF
NA,TRBV5-1,TRBJ2-5,NA,TGCGCCAGCATTGGACAGCCGGGGGAAGAGACCCAGTACTTC,CASIGQPGEETQYF
once,TRBV7-2,TRBJ1-1,NA,TGTGCCAGCAGCCCCCGGACGGGACATAACACTGAAGCTTTCTTT,CASSPRTGHNTEAFF
many,TRBV7-8,TRBJ2-3,TRBD1,TGTGCCAGCAGCTATATAAACAGGGGGCGAACAGATACGCAGTATTTT,CASSYINRGRTDTQYF
many,TRBV19,TRBJ2-2,NA,TGTGCCAGTATGTACTCCGGGGCCGGGGAGCTGGTTTTT,CASMYSGAGELVF
NA,TRBV28,TRBJ1-4,NA,NA,CASRLQGPMKNCFF
many,TRBV6-4,TRBJ1-5,NA,TGTGCCAGCAGTGACAGGCCAGGTCAGCCCCAGCATTTT,CASSDRPGQPQHF
many,TRBV5-4,TRBJ2-7,NA,TGTGCCAGCAGTCGGGGAGTAGTCAAACCCTACGAGCAGTACTTC,CASSRGVVKPYEQYF
many,TRBV2,TRBJ2-3,NA,TGTGCCAGCAGTTTCCGCGGGGCTAGCACAGATACGCAGTATTTT,CASSFRGASTDTQYF
medium-sized,TRBV11-2,TRBJ1-1,NA,TGTGCCAGCAGCTGGAGGGGGTACGACACTGAAGCTTTCTTT,CASSWRGYDTEAFF
medium-sized,TRBV5-6,TRBJ2-7,NA,TGTGCCAGCAGCCACCGGGCAGGGTCGGTTTACGAGCAGTACTTC,CASSHRAGSVYEQYF
many,TRBV20-1,TRBJ2-7,TRBD2,TGCAGTGCTAGAGATGGGCGGGAGTACGAGCAGTACTTC,CSARDGREYEQYF
many,TRBV20-1,TRBJ2-1,TRBD2,TGCAGTGCTAGCAGTGGTTGGCTAGCGGGAGTCCCCCTCTCCTACAATGAGCAGTTCTTC,CSASSGWLAGVPLSYNEQFF
many,TRBV7-9,TRBJ2-7,NA,TGTGCCAGCAGCCTATCGGGACCAATATACGAGCAGTACTTC,CASSLSGPIYEQYF
NA,TRBV11-2,TRBJ2-1,NA,TGTGCCAGCAGCTCCAGGGCATTTTCCTACAATGAGCAGTTCTTC,CASSSRAFSYNEQFF
few,TRBV12-3/TRBV12-4,TRBJ2-1,TRBD1,TGTGCAAGCAGTACTCTCCTCGGGACAGGGACCGGCAATGAGCAGTTCTTC,CASSTLLGTGTGNEQFF
many,TRBV2,TRBJ1-2,NA,TGTGCCAGCAGTGAAGGGTCGACGTTGTTCTATGGCTACACCTTC,CASSEGSTLFYGYTF
many,TRBV15,TRBJ1-5,NA,TGTGCCACCAGCAGAGTCAGGGCTACAGGCAATCAGCCCCAGCATTTT,CATSRVRATGNQPQHF
few,TRBV6-1,TRBJ2-6,NA,TGTGCCAGCGTGGACGCCAACGTCCTGACTTTC,CASVDANVLTF
NA,TRBV11-2,TRBJ1-6,NA,TGTGCCAGCATCTTATGTTCACCCCTCCACTTT,CASILCSPLHF
many,TRBV19,TRBJ1-1,NA,TGTGCCAGTAGTATAACCCAGGGCGGAAGCCGAGTGAACAGGGAAGCTTTCTTT,CASSITQGGSRVNREAFF
many,TRBV19,TRBJ2-3,NA,TGTGCCAGTAGTATAGGGGGAACAGATACGCAGTATTTT,CASSIGGTDTQYF
many,TRBV3-1,TRBJ2-7,NA,TGTGCCAGCAGCCAAGCTGCATCCTACGAGCAGTACTTC,CASSQAASYEQYF
many,TRBV2,TRBJ1-1,TRBD1,TGTGCCAGCAGAACAGGGGCGAGGAACACTGAAGCTTTCTTT,CASRTGARNTEAFF
many,TRBV4-1,TRBJ1-5,NA,TGCGCCAGCAGCCAAGATCCGGGGGCCCCTAATCAGCCCCAGCATTTT,CASSQDPGAPNQPQHF
NA,TRBV12-3/TRBV12-4,TRBJ2-2,NA,TGTGCCAGCAGTCCACCTGACAGGGCGAGCGGGGAGCTTTTTTTT,CASSPPDRASGELFF
few,TRBV11-2,TRBJ2-1,TRBD2,TGTGCCAGCAGCTTGGTAGCGGGAGAAAAGAATGAGCAGTTCTTC,CASSLVAGEKNEQFF
many,TRBV6-1,TRBJ2-5,TRBD2,TGTGCCACCACGGGGGGGGGGCCCCAAGAGACCCAGTACTTC,CATTGGGPQETQYF
many,TRBV12-3/TRBV12-4,TRBJ2-7,NA,TGTGCCAGCAGCCTCCGACAGGCGCTAAGATCCTACGAGCAGTACTTC,CASSLRQALRSYEQYF
NA,TRBV10-1,TRBJ2-3,NA,TGCGCAAGCAGTGATACCCTCGGGAGTGGCACAGATACACAGTATTTT,CASSDTLGSGTDTQYF
NA,TRBV6-1,TRBJ2-7,TRBD1,TGTGCCAGCAGTCCCATCCGACAGGGGATGTACGAGCAGTACTTC,CASSPIRQGMYEQYF